One sample yielded the 27 T cell receptor beta chains listed below, sequenced in a study of cytomegalovirus exposure and HLA in healthy donors. The PCR employed 60 Vbeta primers together with 13 Jbeta primers. Assay: immunoSEQ multiplex PCR; the TCRdb copy retains only in-frame clones and omits some. The sample has roughly 100,000 clones, over 80% seen once. Sequenced material: PBMCs. These receptors originate from a female donor in good health and CMV-seropositive.

V is TRBV2 and J is TRBJ2-1; 8 positions match TRBD2. CDR1 and CDR2 from the germline V gene are SNHLY and FYNNEI. CDR3 length: 15 amino acids. With V trimmed by 6 bases and J by 7 bases, 11 bases remained unmatched. CDR3 DNA: TGTGCCAGCAGAGGGGGTAGATTAGCGGGGAATGAGCAGTTCTTC. Translating gives CASRGGRLAGNEQFF. Together with reference TRBV2 and TRBJ2-1, the CDR3 gives the full variable domain: EPEVTQTPSHQVTQMGQEVILRCVPISNHLYFYWYRQILGQKVEFLVSFYNNEISEKSEIFDDQFSVERPDGSNFTLKIRSTKLEDSAMYFCASRGGRLAGNEQFFGPGTRLTVL.

V usage is TRBV15 and J usage is TRBJ2-3; D remains unclear. V was pared by 5 bases and J by 2 bases, with 11 bases between. CDR3 length equals 14 residues. Germline V lookup: CDR1 LNHNV, CDR2 YYDKDF (reference sequence). CDR3 DNA sequence: TGTGCCACCAGCGGTAAACAATTCACAGATACGCAGTATTTT. Its protein product is CATSGKQFTDTQYF.

With regard to this clone: Sequence at one end of the junction differs from germline and may be a read error. J is TRBJ1-1 and V is TRBV15; 7 bases map to TRBD1. Per the germline V gene, CDR1 is LNHNV and CDR2 is YYDKDF (reference sequence). The CDR3 loop spans 15 amino acids. The DNA of the CDR3 is TGTGCCACCAGAAGAGACCGTGCAGGGGGCACTGAAGCTTTCTTT. It codes for CATRRDRAGGTEAFF.

The V gene is TRBV19, the J gene TRBJ2-3, with 12 bases matching TRBD1. V dropped 7 bases and J dropped 3; count of bases not matched to a gene: 11. The CDR3 length is 17 residues. Germline V lookup: CDR1 LNHDA, CDR2 SQIVND (reference sequence). The CDR3 spells CASTFRGDRGRTDTQYF. The DNA for the CDR3 is TGTGCCAGTACCTTCAGGGGGGACAGGGGGCGGACAGATACGCAGTATTTT.

A remark on this clone: Mismatch with germline at one junction end may stem from a read error. This sequence joins TRBV7-9 and TRBJ2-7; perhaps TRBD1 as D (6 bases). The CDR3 has 19 amino acids. Germline V CDR1 and CDR2: SEHNR, FQNEAQ (reference sequence). The CDR3 coding sequence is TGTTCCAGCAGCACCCGGACAGCCATCGACCGACCACCCTCCTACGAGCAGTACTTC. Encoded protein: CSSSTRTAIDRPPSYEQYF.

This clone occurred once. The rearrangement uses TRBV4-1 and TRBJ1-4; weak D call: TRBD1 (5 bases). Germline CDR1 reads MGHRA; CDR2 reads YSYEKL. V lost 3 bases to trimming and J lost 6 bases, with 11 bases between them. The CDR3 is 14 amino acids. The CDR3 sequence: CASSHGGSYEKLFF. The CDR3 nucleotides read TGCGCCAGCAGCCACGGGGGTTCTTATGAAAAACTGTTTTTT.

This chain links TRBV19 with TRBJ2-5; weak D call: TRBD2 (6 bases). Germline CDR1 reads LNHDA; CDR2 reads SQIVND (reference sequence). V was pared by 7 bases and J by 2 bases, with 14 bases between. The CDR3 loop spans 14 amino acids. The CDR3 DNA follows: TGTGCCAGTACGCAGGAGGGCTGGCAAGAGACCCAGTACTTC. Protein: CASTQEGWQETQYF.

This clone was picked up a small number of times. This chain joins TRBV6-5 and TRBJ1-4; the D is unclear. Trimming removed 0 bases at V and 7 bases at J, with 12 bases between. CDR3 size: 15 residues. Per the germline V gene, CDR1 is MNHEY and CDR2 is SVGAGI. The CDR3 DNA is TGTGCCAGCAGTTACTCCGGCCAACGAGGTGAAAAACTGTTTTTT. This translates into CASSYSGQRGEKLFF.

The rearrangement uses TRBV18 and TRBJ2-1, with a weak D call TRBD1 (6 bases). The CDR3 consists of 17 residues. Germline-derived CDR1 and CDR2 are KGHSH and LQKENI. V dropped 3 bases and J dropped 10 bases, with 25 bases sitting between them. The CDR3 DNA is TGTGCCAGCTCACCTCGAGGGGGATTGGGATCAGGGGCCGAGCAGTTCTTC. The encoded protein is CASSPRGGLGSGAEQFF. The entire variable domain, with the rest obtained from reference TRBV18 and TRBJ2-1, is as follows: NAGVMQNPRHLVRRRGQEARLRCSPMKGHSHVYWYRQLPEEGLKFMVYLQKENIIDESGMPKERFSAEFPKEGPSILRIQQVVRGDSAAYFCASSPRGGLGSGAEQFFGPGTRLTVL.

This sequence joins TRBV28 and TRBJ2-3; weak D call: TRBD1 (6 bases). The germline V and J ends were trimmed by 4 bases and 2 bases, with 7 bases remaining between them. The CDR3 runs to 13 residues. Germline V gene data show CDR1 as MDHEN and CDR2 as SYDVKM. The CDR3 here is CASSSGDTDTQYF. The CDR3 DNA sequence: TGTGCCAGCAGTTCAGGGGACACAGATACGCAGTATTTT.

The chain combines TRBV5-8 with TRBJ1-5; D remains unclear. The CDR3 is 14 amino acids. Deletions cut 1 base from V and 10 bases from J, with 15 bases between. Germline V gene lookup returns CDR1 SGHTS and CDR2 YDEGEE. DNA of the CDR3: TGTGCCAGCAGCTTGAAAACGACACGAGCTCCCCAGCATTTT. It yields the protein CASSLKTTRAPQHF.

The rearrangement joins TRBV9 to TRBJ2-7; D is possibly TRBD2 (5 bases). V was pared by 0 bases and J by 6 bases, with 13 bases between. CDR3 length: 14 residues. Per germline, CDR1 SGDLS and CDR2 YYNGEE. This CDR3 reads CASSVGGKSGEQYF. CDR3 coding DNA: TGTGCCAGCAGCGTAGGAGGGAAATCTGGCGAGCAGTACTTC.

The rearrangement links TRBV16 to TRBJ1-2, with 9 bases lining up with TRBD1. The CDR3 is made up of 14 amino acids. The ends lost 4 bases at V and 7 bases at J; junction bases unmatched: 7. Germline values: CDR1 KGHSY, CDR2 FQNENV. DNA of the CDR3: TGTGCCAGCAGCCCGGGACAGGGAGATTGTGGCTACACCTTC. It is translated as CASSPGQGDCGYTF.

The chain has TRBV7-7 and TRBJ2-1, with 10 bases lining up with TRBD2. This CDR3 has 16 amino acids. Germline V lookup: CDR1 SSHAT, CDR2 FNYEAQ (reference sequence). With 5 bases clipped from V and 6 bases from J, the junction kept 10 bases outside the gene matches. The CDR3 DNA follows: TGTGCCAGCAGCCCAGGAAACGAGCGGGGGGGCAATGAGCAGTTCTTC. Protein product: CASSPGNERGGNEQFF. The full variable domain, completed using reference TRBV7-7 and TRBJ2-1, is GAGVSQSPRYKVTKRGQDVTLRCDPISSHATLYWYQQALGQGPEFLTYFNYEAQPDKSGLPSDRFSAERPEGSISTLTIQRTEQRDSAMYRCASSPGNERGGNEQFFGPGTRLTVL.

This clone was observed a single time. The J gene is TRBJ2-7, the V gene TRBV7-2; 9 nucleotides agree with TRBD1. After removal of 1 base from V and 4 bases from J, the junction contained 2 bases not matched to a gene. Germline loops: CDR1 SGHTA, CDR2 FQGNSA. The CDR3 is 14 amino acids. CDR3 bases: TGTGCCAGCAGCTTAGGACAGGGGGGATACGAGCAGTACTTC. This translates into CASSLGQGGYEQYF.

The chain links TRBV9 to TRBJ1-5, with D uncertain. The CDR3 contains 13 residues. CDR1 SGDLS and CDR2 YYNGEE come from the germline V gene. Trimming stripped 4 bases from V and 6 bases from J, with 11 bases between. The CDR3 coding sequence is TGTGCCAGCAGCCCAAGCGGTGGTCAGCCCCAGCATTTT. Translation: CASSPSGGQPQHF. Full variable domain (missing parts from reference TRBV9 and TRBJ1-5): DSGVTQTPKHLITATGQRVTLRCSPRSGDLSVYWYQQSLDQGLQFLIQYYNGEERAKGNILERFSAQQFPDLHSELNLSSLELGDSALYFCASSPSGGQPQHFGDGTRLSIL.

The chain carries TRBV10-1 and TRBJ2-3, with 8 bases that match TRBD2. The V segment lost 0 bases and the J segment 6 bases; nucleotides outside the gene matches: 8. Germline CDR1 and CDR2: WNHNN and SYGVQD (reference sequence). The CDR3 is 16 residues long. Written as DNA, the CDR3 is TGCGCCAGCAGTGAGTCAATTGGGATAGCGGGGGATACGCAGTATTTT. This gives the protein CASSESIGIAGDTQYF.

The chain carries TRBV28 and TRBJ1-2; 11 bases align to TRBD1. Germline CDR1 is MDHEN and CDR2 is SYDVKM. This CDR3 region has 15 residues. V dropped 7 bases and J dropped 5; count of bases not matched to a gene: 9. CDR3 sequence: CASIDPGQGVYGYTF. CDR3 sequence (DNA): TGTGCCAGCATCGACCCGGGACAGGGGGTTTATGGCTACACCTTC.

The sample holds a few counts of this clone. This chain joins TRBV6-5 and TRBJ1-1, with D perhaps matching TRBD1 (5 bases). Germline V gene sequence: CDR1 MNHEY, CDR2 SVGAGI. The V end lost 4 bases, the J end lost 3 bases, and 9 bases lay between the germline ends. This CDR3 is 13 amino acids long. In DNA, the CDR3 is TGTGCCAGCAGTTTATCAGGGTACACTGAAGCTTTCTTT. Translated: CASSLSGYTEAFF.

The chain joins TRBV10-3 to TRBJ1-6; D gene ambiguous. The CDR3 sequence is 15 residues long. V was clipped by 3 bases and J by 6 bases, with 12 bases between them. CDR1 is ENHRY, CDR2 SYGVKD, per germline. Written as DNA, the CDR3 is TGTGCCATCAGTGACAAACAGTCCCTTAATTCACCCCTCCACTTT. It codes for CAISDKQSLNSPLHF.

Worth noting for this clone: Its ends do not fully match the called genes, so a read error is possible. Different DNA sequences within this sample yield the same CDR3. The V and J genes are TRBV6-1 and TRBJ2-1; the D is unclear. Germline lookup yields CDR1 MNHNS and CDR2 SASEGT. The CDR3 consists of 17 residues. Here the CDR3 reads CASSEVHTAWAYNEQFF. For the CDR3, the DNA is TGTGCTAGCAGTGAAGTCCACACCGCCTGGGCGTACAATGAGCAGTTCTTC.

This clone was counted once. J is TRBJ1-3 and V is TRBV5-1; D is uncertain. Near its end, the DNA agrees better with TRBJ2-2, so the J call may be wrong. The CDR3 has 15 residues. Germline V CDR1 and CDR2: SGHRS, YFSETQ. The chain's CDR3 is CASSLGLAVSGELFF. The CDR3 DNA is TGCGCCAGCAGCTTGGGGCTGGCGGTATCCGGGGAGCTGTTTTTT.

This clone was counted only a few times. The chain uses TRBV4-1 and TRBJ1-3; TRBD1 aligns across 8 bases. The CDR3 length is 15 residues. Germline V gene data show CDR1 as MGHRA and CDR2 as YSYEKL. J gave up 2 bases and V 0 bases, and 0 bases lay outside the gene matches. Here the CDR3 DNA reads TGCGCCAGCAGCCAAGACAGGGGGCCTGGAAACACCATATATTTT. Protein product: CASSQDRGPGNTIYF.

The rearrangement uses TRBV7-8 and TRBJ1-5; no firm D call. V was shortened by 5 bases and J by 5 bases, with 19 bases between the two germline ends. Germline CDR1 and CDR2: SGHVS and FQNEAQ. There are 16 residues in the CDR3. The CDR3 protein is CASSEGRGIRHQPQHF. The DNA for the CDR3 is TGTGCCAGCAGCGAGGGTCGTGGGATCCGTCATCAGCCCCAGCATTTT.

V is TRBV6-6 and J is TRBJ2-7; unclear D gene. The CDR3 length is 13 residues. The germline V gene encodes CDR1 MNHNY and CDR2 SVGAGI (reference sequence). V gave up 2 bases and J gave up 8 bases, with 13 bases separating them. CDR3 residues: CASSYDGLDKQYF. In DNA form, the CDR3 reads TGTGCCAGCAGTTACGATGGGTTAGACAAGCAGTACTTC.

The V call is TRBV5-5, the J call TRBJ1-1; 8 nucleotides agree with TRBD1. V lost 4 bases and J lost 3; bases outside the gene matches: 8. The CDR3 spans 15 residues. Germline CDR1 and CDR2: SGHKS and YYEKEE (reference sequence). Here the CDR3 DNA reads TGTGCCAGCAGCCCGAGGACAGGGCTCCACACTGAAGCTTTCTTT. Protein product: CASSPRTGLHTEAFF. The variable domain in full, completed from reference TRBV5-5 and TRBJ1-1, reads DAGVTQSPTHLIKTRGQQVTLRCSPISGHKSVSWYQQVLGQGPQFIFQYYEKEERGRGNFPDRFSARQFPNYSSELNVNALLLGDSALYLCASSPRTGLHTEAFFGQGTRLTVV.

This sequence joins TRBV2 and TRBJ1-1, with 7 bases that match TRBD1. Per germline, CDR1 SNHLY and CDR2 FYNNEI. The CDR3 consists of 11 residues. V was clipped by 11 bases and J by 7 bases; unmatched bases: 7. The CDR3 DNA reads as TGTGCCGTCAGGGGGACATTTGAAGCTTTCTTT. Protein product: CAVRGTFEAFF.